The rows below give T cell receptor beta chains drawn from one sample of a study of cytomegalovirus exposure and HLA in healthy donors. Sequenced by immunoSEQ multiplex PCR; TCRdb stores in-frame clones only, minus some. The sample consists of some 160,000 clones, over 80% of them appearing once. The sequencing input was PBMCs. These receptors all come from a woman under 30 in good health and CMV-seronegative. Both conserved end residues are part of each CDR3. Each record gives: J gene, clone size, D gene, V gene, CDR3 length, CDR3 protein, CDR3 DNA. The D gene is left open where the match is weak. Size tells how often a clone was seen (once, few, many) or the class of an expanded clone, and some rows leave it out.

TRBJ1-2	-	TRBD1	TRBV6-6	13	CASSPDRPYGYTF	TGTGCCAGCAGCCCGGACAGGCCCTATGGCTACACCTTC
TRBJ2-7	-	TRBD1	TRBV6-1	14	CASSRSTGTYEQYF	TGTGCCAGCAGTCGATCGACAGGGACCTACGAGCAGTACTTC
TRBJ1-1	-	-	TRBV7-3	13	CASSYSRGTEAFF	TGTGCCAGCAGCTACTCACGGGGCACTGAAGCTTTCTTT
TRBJ1-3	-	-	TRBV5-6	13	CASFQGRGNTIYF	TGTGCCAGCTTCCAGGGGCGCGGAAACACCATATATTTT
TRBJ1-1	-	-	TRBV4-1	14	CASSQGVRNTEAFF	TGCGCCAGCAGCCAAGGAGTCCGGAACACTGAAGCTTTCTTT
TRBJ1-2	-	TRBD1	TRBV2	15	CASSEATGWEYGYTF	TGTGCCAGCAGTGAAGCGACAGGGTGGGAGTATGGCTACACCTTC
TRBJ2-7	few	TRBD1	TRBV27	12	CATGTGGYEQYF	TGTGCCACCGGGACAGGGGGATACGAGCAGTACTTC
TRBJ1-1	-	-	TRBV7-9	12	CSVRVPNTEAFF	TGTTCCGTCCGGGTTCCGAACACTGAAGCTTTCTTT
TRBJ2-7	-	TRBD2	TRBV19	17	CASSIHELAGQSREQYF	TGTGCCAGTAGTATACATGAACTAGCGGGCCAATCGAGAGAGCAGTACTTC
TRBJ1-5	-	-	TRBV10-3	15	CAISESGGGNQPQHF	TGTGCCATCAGTGAGTCCGGGGGGGGCAATCAGCCCCAGCATTTT
TRBJ2-3	-	-	TRBV27	14	CASSVLVSTDTQYF	TGTGCCAGCAGTGTACTAGTTAGCACAGATACGCAGTATTTT
TRBJ2-2	once	-	TRBV7-8	15	CASSLVLSNTGELFF	TGTGCCAGCAGCTTGGTACTGTCGAACACCGGGGAGCTGTTTTTT
TRBJ2-7	once	-	TRBV28	12	CASTSRVGEQYF	TGTGCCAGCACCTCCAGGGTGGGCGAGCAGTACTTC
TRBJ1-2	-	-	TRBV28	13	CASSLDGNYGYTF	TGTGCCAGCAGTTTAGACGGGAACTATGGCTACACCTTC
TRBJ2-5	-	TRBD1	TRBV28	15	CASSSDRGRLETQYF	TGTGCCAGCAGCTCGGACAGGGGGCGGTTAGAGACCCAGTACTTC
TRBJ2-2	-	-	TRBV14	15	CASSRFDRHTGELFF	TGTGCCAGCAGCCGATTCGACAGGCACACCGGGGAGCTGTTTTTT
TRBJ2-3	-	-	TRBV5-1	15	CASSLGPGFRDTQYF	TGCGCCAGCAGCTTGGGCCCAGGTTTCCGAGATACGCAGTATTTT
TRBJ2-5	-	TRBD2	TRBV14	17	CASSQDWVAGGQETQYF	TGTGCCAGCAGCCAAGATTGGGTAGCGGGGGGCCAAGAGACCCAGTACTTC
TRBJ1-3	-	TRBD1	TRBV7-9	16	CASSSTGGPSGNTIYF	TGTGCCAGCAGCTCGACAGGGGGGCCTTCTGGAAACACCATATATTTT
TRBJ1-5	-	-	TRBV7-8	12	CASSPTGKPQHF	TGTGCCAGCAGCCCTACCGGGAAGCCCCAGCATTTT
TRBJ2-4	once	-	TRBV9	14	CASNLGGAADIQYF	TGTGCCAGCAATCTAGGGGGGGCCGCGGACATTCAGTACTTC
TRBJ2-4	once	-	TRBV28	16	CASSSGLFLAKNIQYF	TGTGCCAGCAGTTCTGGACTATTTCTAGCCAAAAACATTCAGTACTTC
TRBJ1-2	-	-	TRBV19	15	CASSIDGRGQNGYTF	TGTGCCAGTAGTATAGATGGCAGGGGCCAAAATGGCTACACCTTC
TRBJ2-2	-	-	TRBV7-9	13	CASSHFLTGELFF	TGTGCCAGCAGCCACTTTCTGACCGGGGAGCTGTTTTTT
TRBJ1-4	-	-	TRBV7-6	16	CASSLGSFATNEKLFF	TGTGCCAGCAGCTTAGGGAGCTTTGCAACTAATGAAAAACTGTTTTTT
TRBJ1-5	once	-	TRBV27	14	CASSPRQGNQPQHF	TGTGCCAGCAGTCCCCGACAGGGCAATCAGCCCCAGCATTTT